These T cell receptor beta chains were read from a single sample in a study of CD8 T cells in Susac syndrome. TCRdb recomputed calls from the immunoSEQ multiplex PCR reads with MiXCR, one row per CDR3 protein. The repertoire holds under 90,000 distinct CDR3 sequences, with about 93% as singletons. Sequencing input: CD4+ T cells from PBMCs. These receptors were taken from a human donor with Susac syndrome. Each CDR3 is given with its conserved first and last residue. The D gene is left open where the match is weak. Clone size is given for some rows only: seen once, a few or many times, or a class if the clone is expanded.

d_gene | abundance | j_gene | v_gene | CDR3nt | CDR3aa
. | once | TRBJ1-3 | TRBV20-1 | TGCAGTGCTAAGGGCCCCCAGAGGGACACCATATATTTT | CSAKGPQRDTIYF
. | . | TRBJ2-7 | TRBV13 | TGTGCCAGCAGCTTAAAGGGGAGCTCCTACGAGCAGTACTTC | CASSLKGSSYEQYF
TRBD1 | once | TRBJ1-2 | TRBV7-2 | TGTGCCAGCAGCTGGGACAGGGGGGATGGCTACACCTTC | CASSWDRGDGYTF
. | . | TRBJ2-2 | TRBV5-4 | TGTGCCAGCAGCTGGGTAGGAGGCGGGGAGCTGTTTTTT | CASSWVGGGELFF
TRBD2 | . | TRBJ2-1 | TRBV18 | TGTGCCAGCTCACCACCGTCCGGGAGGGAGACGAATGAGCAGTTCTTC | CASSPPSGRETNEQFF
TRBD2 | . | TRBJ2-1 | TRBV20-1 | TGCAGTGCTGGAAGCGGGGGGGGTTACAATGAGCAGTTCTTC | CSAGSGGGYNEQFF
. | . | TRBJ2-1 | TRBV7-2 | TGTGCCAGCAGCTCCCGCCGGGGAATCTACAATGAGCAGTTCTTC | CASSSRRGIYNEQFF
TRBD1 | . | TRBJ2-7 | TRBV18 | TGTGCCAGCTCACCCGGACAGGGGATCACGGAGCAGTACTTC | CASSPGQGITEQYF
. | . | TRBJ2-7 | TRBV7-2 | TGTGCCAGCACCCTATTATTATCCTACGAGCAGTACTTC | CASTLLLSYEQYF
. | . | TRBJ1-2 | TRBV12-3/TRBV12-4 | TGTGCCAGCAGTACGGGGAAAGGAGGCTACACCTTC | CASSTGKGGYTF
. | . | TRBJ2-1 | TRBV20-1 | TGCAGTGCTCATGGAGGGGATGACTCCTACAATGAGCAGTTCTTC | CSAHGGDDSYNEQFF
TRBD1 | . | TRBJ2-7 | TRBV6-6 | TGTGCCAGCAGTTCGGCAGGGGGCATGAAGGCGGGCGAGCAGTACTTC | CASSSAGGMKAGEQYF
. | . | TRBJ1-4 | TRBV27 | TGTGCCAGCAGCCGAAGGGGGAGGGCTAATGAAAAACTGTTTTTT | CASSRRGRANEKLFF
. | . | TRBJ1-2 | TRBV25-1 | TGTGCCAGCAGTGAGATGGCTAACTATGGCTACACCTTC | CASSEMANYGYTF
. | . | TRBJ2-1 | TRBV3-1 | TGTGCCAGCAGCCGAGCTCCTTTCACCTACAATGAGCAGTTCTTC | CASSRAPFTYNEQFF
TRBD2 | . | TRBJ2-1 | TRBV7-2 | TGTGCCAGCAGCTCCAGACTAGCGGGGACCACCCGCTCCTACAATGAGCAGTTCTTC | CASSSRLAGTTRSYNEQFF
TRBD2 | . | TRBJ2-4 | TRBV29-1 | TGCAGCGTTGAAGCGACTAGCGGGAGGGCCCTTGACAACATTCAGTACTTC | CSVEATSGRALDNIQYF
. | . | TRBJ2-1 | TRBV7-9 | TGTGCCAGCAGCTTAGAGCAGCCGCATGAGCAGTTCTTC | CASSLEQPHEQFF
. | . | TRBJ2-1 | TRBV19 | TGTGCCAGTAGTGGAGGGACAACCCTCTCGAGCTCCTACAATGAGCAGTTCTTC | CASSGGTTLSSSYNEQFF
. | . | TRBJ2-7 | TRBV7-2 | TGTGCCAGCAGCCGACAGTCCGGCTACGAGCAGTACTTC | CASSRQSGYEQYF
. | . | TRBJ2-2 | TRBV5-6 | TGTGCCAGCAGCTTGGCCCTAGCGCCTACGAACACCGGGGAGCTGTTTTTT | CASSLALAPTNTGELFF
. | few | TRBJ2-2 | TRBV5-1 | TGCGCCAGCAGTAGTGGATGGAACACCGGGGAGCTGTTTTTT | CASSSGWNTGELFF
. | . | TRBJ1-5 | TRBV7-2 | TGTGCCAGCAGCTTAGTGGGGGACAGCAATCAGCCCCAGCATTTT | CASSLVGDSNQPQHF
. | . | TRBJ2-1 | TRBV27 | TGTGCCAGCAGTCAACTAGGCTCCTACAATGAGCAGTTCTTC | CASSQLGSYNEQFF
TRBD2 | . | TRBJ2-1 | TRBV9 | TGTGCCAGCAGCGTAAGGCTAGCGGGTTTCTACAATGAGCAGTTCTTC | CASSVRLAGFYNEQFF
. | . | TRBJ1-4 | TRBV15 | TGTGCCACCAGCAGAGATAACGGCCCCGGGGGTGAAAAACTGTTTTTT | CATSRDNGPGGEKLFF
TRBD2 | once | TRBJ2-3 | TRBV7-3 | TGTGCCAGCAGCTTAACCCGACTAGCCGCAGATACGCAGTTTTTT | CASSLTRLAADTQFF
. | . | TRBJ2-5 | TRBV20-1 | TGCAGTGCCATACTCCTACAAGAGACCCAGTACTTC | CSAILLQETQYF
. | . | TRBJ2-5 | TRBV12-3/TRBV12-4 | TGTGCCAGCAGTTTAAGATGGGAAGAGACCCAGTACTTC | CASSLRWEETQYF
. | . | TRBJ2-5 | TRBV20-1 | TGCAGTGCCCTCTTCAATAAAGAGACCCAGTACTTC | CSALFNKETQYF
TRBD1 | . | TRBJ1-2 | TRBV25-1 | TGTGCCAGCAGCCCCCCAGGGGGCGGCGACTATGGCTACACCTTC | CASSPPGGGDYGYTF
. | . | TRBJ2-3 | TRBV7-2 | TGTGCCAGCAGTCGTGGAATGGGAGGGGGGGCCACAGATACGCAGTATTTT | CASSRGMGGGATDTQYF
TRBD1 | . | TRBJ2-7 | TRBV2 | TGTGCCAGCAGTGGACAGGGTCCCTACGAGCAGTACTTC | CASSGQGPYEQYF
TRBD1 | . | TRBJ1-2 | TRBV6-1 | TGTGCCAGCAGTACCGGGACAGGAGAATATGGCTACACCTTC | CASSTGTGEYGYTF
. | . | TRBJ2-3 | TRBV7-3 | TGTGCCAGCAGCTTAAGGCAGGGGGGGACAGATACGCAGTATTTT | CASSLRQGGTDTQYF
TRBD2 | . | TRBJ2-7 | TRBV6-5 | TGTGCCAGCAGTAGGGGAGGGAAGGGCGACGAGCAGTACTTC | CASSRGGKGDEQYF
. | . | TRBJ1-1 | TRBV30 | TGTGCCTGGAGTATGGCAAACACTGAAGCTTTCTTT | CAWSMANTEAFF
TRBD1 | . | TRBJ2-4 | TRBV7-2 | TGTGCCAGCAGCTTCCAGGACAGGGGAGGAAACATTCAGTACTTC | CASSFQDRGGNIQYF
. | . | TRBJ1-6 | TRBV2 | TGTGCCAGCAGGCTGGGACGGGGCTCCTATAATTCACCCCTCCACTTT | CASRLGRGSYNSPLHF
. | . | TRBJ2-1 | TRBV9 | TGTGCCAGCAGCGTAGTTGTTGAAAACAATGAGCAGTTCTTC | CASSVVVENNEQFF
TRBD2 | . | TRBJ2-3 | TRBV28 | TGTGCCAGCAGTTTCCCCCGACTAGCGGGAGGAGGTTGGGATACGCAGTATTTT | CASSFPRLAGGGWDTQYF
. | . | TRBJ1-1 | TRBV12-3/TRBV12-4 | TGTGCCAGCAGTTTCACAGGGATGGCTTTCTTT | CASSFTGMAFF